Following are 10 T cell receptor beta chains from one sample sequenced in a study of OX40 agonist ivuxolimab in advanced cancers. Preparation of the library involved the immunoSEQ multiplex PCR assay. TCRdb retrieved this table from immuneACCESS and kept in-frame rearrangements only. Not all clones are present; in checked studies, unresolved V genes account for under half, and no reason is known for the remainder. The sample table lists roughly 51,000 clones, roughly 88% of them with a count of one. Of the sample, around 0.61% falls within the top ten clones. The specimen was CD4+ or CD8+ T cells sorted from blood, collected in a trial of the OX40 agonist ivuxolimab. All receptors derive from an adult with an advanced solid tumor such as melanoma, head and neck, liver or kidney cancer.

This rearrangement joins TRBV6-1 to TRBJ2-1; 10 bases are shared with TRBD2. The CDR3 consists of 14 residues. The V and J ends lost 4 bases and 8 bases, in that order; junction bases with no gene match: 5. Germline loops: CDR1 MNHNS, CDR2 SASEGT. CDR3 in amino acids: CASSASGSPHEQFF. CDR3 DNA: TGTGCCAGCAGTGCTAGCGGGAGCCCCCATGAGCAGTTCTTC.

The genes are TRBV9 and TRBJ2-7; 7 bases map to TRBD2. In germline, CDR1 is SGDLS, CDR2 YYNGEE. The CDR3 sequence is 13 residues long. V dropped 4 bases and J dropped 3; count of bases not matched to a gene: 4. For the CDR3, the DNA is TGTGCCAGCAGCTCGCAGCGGGACTACGAGCAGTACTTC. Translated: CASSSQRDYEQYF.

This chain uses TRBV9 with TRBJ2-5, with 9 bases identical to TRBD1. With 0 bases clipped from V and 4 bases from J, the junction kept 4 bases outside the gene matches. Germline loops: CDR1 SGDLS, CDR2 YYNGEE. This CDR3 has 15 amino acids. CDR3 in amino acids: CASSVDRGRIETQYF. The CDR3 DNA reads TGTGCCAGCAGCGTAGACAGGGGGCGTATAGAGACCCAGTACTTC.

V gene TRBV30 combines with J gene TRBJ1-3, with TRBD1 identical over 7 bases. Germline lookup yields CDR1 GTSNPN and CDR2 SVGIG (reference sequence). V trimming: 0 bases; J trimming: 7 bases; junction bases outside the gene matches: 3. The CDR3 has 13 residues. Written as DNA, the CDR3 is TGTGCCTGGAGTGTATCACAGGGGAACACCATATATTTT. Translated: CAWSVSQGNTIYF.

The J gene is TRBJ2-7, the V gene TRBV2; 9 bases are shared with TRBD1. Germline lookup yields CDR1 SNHLY and CDR2 FYNNEI. The junction had 9 bases not matched to a gene; V was cut back by 6 bases and J by 6 bases. The CDR3 spans 14 residues. CDR3 protein: CASRVGQGIGEQYF. Written as DNA, the CDR3 is TGTGCCAGCAGGGTGGGACAGGGAATCGGCGAGCAGTACTTC.

The chain combines TRBV10-2 with TRBJ1-2, with D tentatively TRBD1 (5 bases). The CDR3 has 16 amino acids. Germline V lookup: CDR1 WSHSY, CDR2 SAAADI. V was trimmed by 1 base and J by 5 bases, leaving 17 bases between them. CDR3 in DNA: TGCGCCAGCAGTGAGTGGGGCGTCAGGACTTCGTATGGCTACACCTTC. Translation: CASSEWGVRTSYGYTF.

V and J are TRBV28 and TRBJ1-4; possible D gene TRBD1, 6 bases. The germline V gene encodes CDR1 MDHEN and CDR2 SYDVKM. This CDR3 has 14 residues. V was trimmed by 2 bases and J by 8 bases, leaving 12 bases between them. This CDR3 reads CASSLMGQTEKLFF. In nucleotides, the CDR3 is TGTGCCAGCAGTTTAATGGGACAAACGGAAAAACTGTTTTTT. The whole variable domain, filled in from reference TRBV28 and TRBJ1-4, reads DVKVTQSSRYLVKRTGEKVFLECVQDMDHENMFWYRQDPGLGLRLIYFSYDVKMKEKGDIPEGYSVSREKKERFSLILESASTNQTSMYLCASSLMGQTEKLFFGSGTQLSVL.

V and J are TRBV11-3 and TRBJ2-1, with 8 bases fitting TRBD2. The CDR3 contains 15 residues. Germline CDR1 and CDR2: SGHNT and YENEEA. The J segment lost 3 bases and the V segment lost 5 bases, leaving 6 bases of the junction unmatched. In DNA form, the CDR3 reads TGTGCCAGCAGCCTCGGACTAGCCTACTACAATGAGCAGTTCTTC. Protein product: CASSLGLAYYNEQFF.

This clone occurred once. The CDR3: CASSLERSSSYEQYF. CDR3 nucleotides: TGTGCCAGCAGCTTAGAGAGGAGCTCCTCCTACGAGCAGTACTTC. The chain uses TRBV11-2 and TRBJ2-7, with no clear D. CDR1 is SGHAT and CDR2 is FQNNGV in the germline V gene. CDR3 length: 15 amino acids. Trimming shortened V by 0 bases and J by 0 bases, and 9 bases separated the two germline ends.

The chain links TRBV10-3 to TRBJ2-7; 7 nucleotides align to TRBD2. Germline CDR1 ENHRY, CDR2 SYGVKD. J was trimmed by 2 bases and V by 10 bases; bases with no gene match: 11. The CDR3 consists of 14 residues. CDR3 in amino acids: CATTKASGTYEQYF. As DNA, the CDR3 is TGTGCCACCACCAAAGCTAGCGGAACCTACGAGCAGTACTTC.